The 4 T cell receptor beta chains presented below share a single source sample, sequenced in a study of shared T cell receptors in the human thymus. Only in-frame clones appear in the TCRdb table, and some are missing; sequencing was by immunoSEQ multiplex PCR. This sample has hundreds of thousands of clones, with 87% found just once. These same data were also listed under a study on human thymus T cells.

What was sequenced was thymocytes. Receptor source: a boy under two years old with a congenital heart defect.

This chain connects TRBV2 to TRBJ2-1, with D maybe TRBD1 (7 bases). Trimming removed 7 bases at V and 9 bases at J, with 10 bases between. The V gene's germline CDR1 is SNHLY and CDR2 FYNNEI. The CDR3 loop spans 11 amino acids. DNA of the CDR3: TGTGCCAGCACGGAGGGGGCTGAGCAGTTCTTC. This gives the protein CASTEGAEQFF.

In regard to this clone: The sample holds other DNA sequences that translate to the same CDR3. The rearrangement links TRBV28 to TRBJ1-4; D is unclear. This CDR3 region has 13 residues. CDR1 is MDHEN, CDR2 SYDVKM, per germline. Deletions cut 5 bases from V and 4 bases from J, with 8 bases between. For the CDR3, the DNA is TGTGCCAGCAGTCTCCGTAGTAATGAAAAACTGTTTTTT. Its protein is CASSLRSNEKLFF. Using reference TRBV28 and TRBJ1-4 for the parts outside the CDR3, the full variable domain is DVKVTQSSRYLVKRTGEKVFLECVQDMDHENMFWYRQDPGLGLRLIYFSYDVKMKEKGDIPEGYSVSREKKERFSLILESASTNQTSMYLCASSLRSNEKLFFGSGTQLSVL.

DNA of the CDR3: TGCGCCAGCAAAGAGACGGGAGAAACAGATACGCAGTATTTT. Protein product: CASKETGETDTQYF. This chain links TRBV5-1 with TRBJ2-3, with D tentatively TRBD2 (6 bases). Looked up from germline, CDR1 is SGHRS and CDR2 is YFSETQ. The CDR3 is 14 residues long. V lost 6 bases and J lost 3, with 14 bases in between.

The rearrangement uses TRBV7-3 and TRBJ1-2; weak D call: TRBD1 (5 bases). There are 14 residues in the CDR3. V was pared by 4 bases and J by 5 bases, with 14 bases between. Germline V CDR1 and CDR2: SGHTA, FQGTGA. The CDR3 sequence is CASSYRPYRYGYTF. CDR3 coding DNA: TGTGCCAGCAGCTACCGCCCGTACAGGTATGGCTACACCTTC. The entire variable domain, with the rest obtained from reference TRBV7-3 and TRBJ1-2, is as follows: GAGVSQTPSNKVTEKGKYVELRCDPISGHTALYWYRQSLGQGPEFLIYFQGTGAADDSGLPNDRFFAVRPEGSVSTLKIQRTERGDSAVYLCASSYRPYRYGYTFGSGTRLTVV.